The 14 T cell receptor beta chains below come from one sample, sequenced in a study of cytomegalovirus exposure and HLA in healthy donors. 60 Vbeta and 13 Jbeta primers were used in PCR. The method was immunoSEQ multiplex PCR; TCRdb's version includes in-frame clones alone and lacks a portion of them. The sample shows around 200,000 clones, 83% of them seen only once. Material for sequencing was PBMCs. Receptors were obtained from a man between 50 and 59 years old in good health and CMV-seronegative.

The gene calls are TRBV29-1 and TRBJ2-1, with TRBD1 as a possible D gene (7 bases). Germline assignment: CDR1 SQVTM and CDR2 ANQGSEA. The CDR3 runs to 13 residues. V lost 7 bases, J lost 4 bases, and 14 bases lay in between. CDR3: CSATTGTYNEQFF. As DNA, the CDR3 is TGCAGCGCCACGACAGGGACTTACAATGAGCAGTTCTTC.

The chain combines TRBV27 with TRBJ1-5; no reliable D call. In germline, CDR1 is MNHEY, CDR2 SMNVEV (reference sequence). This CDR3 comprises 13 residues. V was cut by 6 bases and J by 4 bases, with 10 bases left in between. Here the CDR3 reads CASRDFLNQPQHF. The CDR3 DNA sequence: TGTGCCAGCAGGGACTTCTTGAATCAGCCCCAGCATTTT.

The chain links TRBV6-5 to TRBJ2-2; 7 bases match TRBD2. With 10 bases clipped from V and 0 bases from J, the junction kept 5 bases outside the gene matches. From germline, CDR1 is MNHEY and CDR2 SVGAGI. The CDR3 spans 14 residues. CDR3 sequence (DNA): TGTGCCATCAAGCGGGGACCGAACACCGGGGAGCTGTTTTTT. As protein: CAIKRGPNTGELFF.

V gene TRBV29-1 combines with J gene TRBJ1-1, with D perhaps TRBD1 (6 bases). The CDR3 spans 10 residues. Trimming cost V 6 bases and J 12 bases, with 14 bases left between them. Per germline, CDR1 SQVTM and CDR2 ANQGSEA. The CDR3 region is CSVADRNTFF. Written as DNA, the CDR3 is TGCAGCGTAGCTGACAGGAATACTTTCTTT.

The chain combines TRBV25-1 with TRBJ2-7; 7 positions match TRBD1. Germline V lookup: CDR1 MGHDK, CDR2 SYGVNS. The CDR3 totals 15 residues. Germline trimming cut 2 bases from V and 4 bases from J; bases unmatched to any gene: 8. This CDR3 is CASSERWGRGYEQYF. In DNA form, the CDR3 reads TGTGCCAGCAGTGAACGGTGGGGCAGGGGGTACGAGCAGTACTTC.

About this clone itself: One junction end does not reproduce the germline sequence, and a read error may be involved. The CDR3, as DNA: TGTTCCAGCAGCTTCCGGAGGGAGCCCCAGCATTTT. It yields the protein CSSSFRREPQHF. The chain recombines TRBV7-9 with TRBJ1-5; no clear D gene. CDR3 length equals 12 residues. Looked up from germline, CDR1 is SEHNR and CDR2 is FQNEAQ (reference sequence).

The rearrangement joins TRBV21-1 to TRBJ2-1; the listed D gene, TRBD2, was not tested against the DNA. TRBV21-1 is annotated as a pseudogene. The CDR3 consists of 17 residues. The CDR3 here is CASSKCPDFNSYNEQFF. DNA of the CDR3: TGTGCCAGCAGCAAATGTCCAGACTTCAACTCCTACAATGAGCAGTTCTTC.

The rearrangement joins TRBV7-9 to TRBJ2-1, with a possible D match to TRBD2 (6 bases). Trimming removed 4 bases from V and 10 bases from J, with 11 bases in between. The CDR3 spans 12 residues. CDR1 and CDR2 (germline): SEHNR, FQNEAQ (reference sequence). CDR3 nucleotides: TGTGCCAGCAGCTACACGGGGGACGAGCAGTTCTTC. Amino acid sequence: CASSYTGDEQFF.

The table lists this clone with a count of one. The gene calls are TRBV11-2 and TRBJ1-4, with a possible D match to TRBD1 (6 bases). Germline CDR1 and CDR2: SGHAT and FQNNGV. Trimming shortened V by 4 bases and J by 4 bases, and 16 bases separated the two germline ends. CDR3 length equals 16 residues. The CDR3 region has the DNA TGTGCCAGCAGCTATCTCAAGGGGGTTGGTAATGAAAAACTGTTTTTT. Protein sequence: CASSYLKGVGNEKLFF. The full variable domain, completed using reference TRBV11-2 and TRBJ1-4, is EAGVAQSPRYKIIEKRQSVAFWCNPISGHATLYWYQQILGQGPKLLIQFQNNGVVDDSQLPKDRFSAERLKGVDSTLKIQPAKLEDSAVYLCASSYLKGVGNEKLFFGSGTQLSVL.

This clone was recorded a few times. The chain has TRBV4-3 and TRBJ1-2; D possibly corresponds to TRBD1 (5 bases). The V end lost 3 bases, the J end lost 9 bases, and 17 bases lay between the germline ends. The CDR3 is made up of 14 amino acids. In germline, CDR1 is LGHNA, CDR2 YSLEER. The CDR3 DNA is TGCGCCAGCAGCCAGGAAGACAGCTCTCTCAGCTACACCTTC. Translated: CASSQEDSSLSYTF.

The chain is built from TRBV2 and TRBJ2-7, with 8 bases lining up with TRBD1. The V gene end was trimmed by 10 bases and the J gene end by 4 bases; junction bases not matched to a gene: 12. Germline CDR1 SNHLY, CDR2 FYNNEI. This CDR3 comprises 14 residues. This chain's CDR3 is CATGRQGMSYEQYF. The CDR3 DNA follows: TGTGCCACCGGACGACAGGGGATGTCTTACGAGCAGTACTTC.

V usage is TRBV6-5 and J usage is TRBJ2-7, with 7 bases aligning to TRBD2. The CDR3 extends over 14 amino acids. CDR1 MNHEY and CDR2 SVGAGI come from the germline V gene. V trimming: 2 bases; J trimming: 4 bases; junction bases outside the gene matches: 5. In DNA, the CDR3 is TGTGCCAGCAGTTACGGGGCGGGAGTTTACGAGCAGTACTTC. Protein: CASSYGAGVYEQYF.

This sequence joins TRBV28 and TRBJ2-7, with 9 bases lining up with TRBD2. The junction had 12 bases not matched to a gene; V was cut back by 1 base and J by 5 bases. CDR3 size: 17 residues. Germline CDR1 is MDHEN and CDR2 is SYDVKM. This CDR3 is CASSLSPQAGGSNEQYF. DNA of the CDR3: TGTGCCAGCAGTTTATCCCCCCAGGCGGGAGGGAGCAACGAGCAGTACTTC. The entire variable domain, with the rest obtained from reference TRBV28 and TRBJ2-7, is as follows: DVKVTQSSRYLVKRTGEKVFLECVQDMDHENMFWYRQDPGLGLRLIYFSYDVKMKEKGDIPEGYSVSREKKERFSLILESASTNQTSMYLCASSLSPQAGGSNEQYFGPGTRLTVT.

The chain carries TRBV5-6 and TRBJ1-2; 8 bases line up with TRBD1. This CDR3 region has 15 residues. The germline CDR1 and CDR2 sequences are SGHDT and YYEEEE. The J segment lost 4 bases and the V segment lost 3 bases, leaving 8 bases of the junction unmatched. CDR3 loop: CASSSTGVEVYGYTF. The CDR3 nucleotides are TGTGCCAGCAGCTCGACAGGGGTAGAGGTCTATGGCTACACCTTC.